One TCR beta chain is described in this entry. No antigen is known for it. The source of the sample is a study of T cell repertoires in cytomegalovirus infection. The study, taken as a whole, reports: Clonotype analysis showed dominance of the ex vivo response by HLA-C-restricted CMV-specific TCR beta clonotypes.

V lost 6 bases, J lost 3 bases, and 11 bases lay in between. Germline V gene data show CDR1 as SEHNR and CDR2 as FQNEAQ (reference sequence). The CDR3 length is 13 residues. TCRdb re-derived calls from the reads in MiXCR, one entry per CDR3 protein. Among roughly 500,000 distinct CDR3 sequences listed, about 42% were seen once. The origin of this receptor is a human donor in good health (CMV status not recorded). Some clones in this sample may be carry-over from other donors' samples. This chain links TRBV7-9 with TRBJ1-1, with D tentatively TRBD1 (5 bases). Sequenced material: cultured PBMCs, taken from culture after CMV antigen stimulation. In DNA form, the CDR3 reads TGTGCCAGCAGGTCGGGACGGCACACTGAAGCTTTCTTT. Protein product: CASRSGRHTEAFF.